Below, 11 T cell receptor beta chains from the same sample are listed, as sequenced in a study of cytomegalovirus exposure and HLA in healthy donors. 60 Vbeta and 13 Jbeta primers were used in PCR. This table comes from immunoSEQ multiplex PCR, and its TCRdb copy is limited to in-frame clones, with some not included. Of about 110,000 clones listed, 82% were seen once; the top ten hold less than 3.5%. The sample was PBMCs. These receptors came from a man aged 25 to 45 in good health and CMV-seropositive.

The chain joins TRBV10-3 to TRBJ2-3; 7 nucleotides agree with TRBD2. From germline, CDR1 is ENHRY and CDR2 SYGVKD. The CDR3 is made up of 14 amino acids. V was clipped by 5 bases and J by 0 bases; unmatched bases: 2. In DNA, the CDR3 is TGTGCCATCAGTAGCGGGACTAGCACAGATACGCAGTATTTT. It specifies CAISSGTSTDTQYF.

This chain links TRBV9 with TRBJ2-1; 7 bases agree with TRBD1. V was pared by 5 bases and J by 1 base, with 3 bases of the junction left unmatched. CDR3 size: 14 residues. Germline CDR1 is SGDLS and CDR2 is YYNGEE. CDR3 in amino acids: CASSPGQSYNEQFF. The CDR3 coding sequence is TGTGCCAGCAGTCCGGGACAGTCCTACAATGAGCAGTTCTTC.

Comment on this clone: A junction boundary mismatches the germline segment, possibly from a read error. Here the CDR3 DNA reads TGTTCCAGCAGCTTAGTTAGTCGCCCTTCTGAAGCTTTCTTT. This codes for CSSSLVSRPSEAFF. The rearrangement links TRBV7-9 to TRBJ1-1; D unclear. The CDR3 totals 14 residues. Germline CDR1 reads SEHNR; CDR2 reads FQNEAQ (reference sequence).

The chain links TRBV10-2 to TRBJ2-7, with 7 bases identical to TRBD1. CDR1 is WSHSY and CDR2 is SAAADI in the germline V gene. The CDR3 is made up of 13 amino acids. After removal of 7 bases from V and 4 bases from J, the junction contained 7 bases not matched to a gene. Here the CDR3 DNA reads TGCGCCAGCAACGCAGGGGGAGTATACGAGCAGTACTTC. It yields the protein CASNAGGVYEQYF.

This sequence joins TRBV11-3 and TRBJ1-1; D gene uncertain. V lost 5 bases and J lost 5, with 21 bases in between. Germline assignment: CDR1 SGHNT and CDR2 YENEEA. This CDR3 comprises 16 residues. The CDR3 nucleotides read TGTGCCAGCAGCCGCCCGAGTACGGGGTACAAAACTGAAGCTTTCTTT. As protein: CASSRPSTGYKTEAFF.

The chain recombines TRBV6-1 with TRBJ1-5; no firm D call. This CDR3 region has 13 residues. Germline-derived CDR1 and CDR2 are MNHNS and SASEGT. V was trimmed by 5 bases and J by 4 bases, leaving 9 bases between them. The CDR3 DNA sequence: TGTGCCAGCAGTCTGGGCTTAAATCAGCCCCAGCATTTT. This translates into CASSLGLNQPQHF.

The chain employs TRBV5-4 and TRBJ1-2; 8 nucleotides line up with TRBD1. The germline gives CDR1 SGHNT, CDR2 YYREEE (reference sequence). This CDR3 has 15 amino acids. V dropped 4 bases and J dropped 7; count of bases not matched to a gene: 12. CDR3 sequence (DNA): TGTGCCAGCAGCCTTGAAGACAGGGGCGCGAGTGGCTACACCTTC. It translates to CASSLEDRGASGYTF.

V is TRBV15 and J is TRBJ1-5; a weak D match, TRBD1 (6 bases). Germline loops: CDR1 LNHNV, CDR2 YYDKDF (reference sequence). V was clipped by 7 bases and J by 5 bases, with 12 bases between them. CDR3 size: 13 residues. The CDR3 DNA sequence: TGTGCCACCAACCAGGGGCCGGATCAGCCCCAGCATTTT. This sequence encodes CATNQGPDQPQHF.

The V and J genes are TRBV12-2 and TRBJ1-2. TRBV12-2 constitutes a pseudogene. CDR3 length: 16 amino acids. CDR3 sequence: CASRFESGLNSLYYTF. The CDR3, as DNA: TGTGCAAGTCGTTTCGAATCCGGACTAAACAGCCTATACTACACCTTC.

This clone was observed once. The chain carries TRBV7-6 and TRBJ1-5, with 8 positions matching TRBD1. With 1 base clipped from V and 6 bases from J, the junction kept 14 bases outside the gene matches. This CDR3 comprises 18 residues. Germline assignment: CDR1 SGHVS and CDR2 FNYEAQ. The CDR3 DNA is TGTGCCAGCAGCTTAGGGGACCGCGGGACAGGAGGAACTCAGCCCCAGCATTTT. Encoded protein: CASSLGDRGTGGTQPQHF.

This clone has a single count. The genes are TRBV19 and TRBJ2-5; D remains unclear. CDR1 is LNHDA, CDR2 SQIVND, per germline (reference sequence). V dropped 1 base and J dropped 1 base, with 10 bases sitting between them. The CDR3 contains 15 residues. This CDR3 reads CASSIAAQIQETQYF. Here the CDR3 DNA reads TGTGCCAGTAGTATAGCGGCACAGATCCAAGAGACCCAGTACTTC.